The sequence of this T cell receptor beta chain was determined in a study of blood T cell repertoires in COVID-19. Study-level background: T cells, B-cell-depleted T cells, or PBMCs supplied cDNA or gDNA.

Measured with immunoSEQ multiplex PCR; TCRdb has only the in-frame clones, and not every one. Found here are hundreds of thousands of clones, around 89% of them singletons; the top ten hold around a tenth. Symptom resolution, clearance, or two negative PCRs marked the recovered donors of Cohort 3. Losses at the gene ends were 3 bases for V and 5 bases for J; bases not matched to a gene: 4. The CDR3 length is 14 residues. Germline V CDR1 and CDR2: KGHSH, LQKENI. The chain couples TRBV18 to TRBJ1-1; the match to TRBD1 covers 9 bases. Input material: PBMCs or T cells enriched from blood (not recorded which). This sequence was found in a woman aged 40 to 49 who had recovered from COVID-19. CDR3 sequence (DNA): TGTGCCAGCTCACCCCGGACAGGGGAGACTGAAGCTTTCTTT. Protein sequence: CASSPRTGETEAFF.